This T cell receptor beta chain was identified during a study of regulatory dendritic cells for organ transplantation. Between the trimmed V and J ends, which lost 7 bases and 0 bases, there was a span of 15 bases. The CDR3 is 15 residues long. CDR1 is MNHNY and CDR2 is SVGAGI in the germline V gene (reference sequence). The sample holds one count of this clone. Assay: immunoSEQ multiplex PCR; the TCRdb copy retains only in-frame clones and omits some. The sample holds 25,000 to 35,000 clones; roughly 85% are singletons and the top ten take approximately 0.094%. V usage is TRBV6-6 and J usage is TRBJ1-2, with a tentative D call TRBD1 (6 bases). This clonotype originated in a human donor in good health. The specimen sequenced was naive CD4+ T cells from blood. Subset of the sample: CD45RA+ naive T cells. The DNA for the CDR3 is TGTGCCAGCAATACCGGGACACAGGCTAACTATGGCTACACCTTC. Protein product: CASNTGTQANYGYTF.